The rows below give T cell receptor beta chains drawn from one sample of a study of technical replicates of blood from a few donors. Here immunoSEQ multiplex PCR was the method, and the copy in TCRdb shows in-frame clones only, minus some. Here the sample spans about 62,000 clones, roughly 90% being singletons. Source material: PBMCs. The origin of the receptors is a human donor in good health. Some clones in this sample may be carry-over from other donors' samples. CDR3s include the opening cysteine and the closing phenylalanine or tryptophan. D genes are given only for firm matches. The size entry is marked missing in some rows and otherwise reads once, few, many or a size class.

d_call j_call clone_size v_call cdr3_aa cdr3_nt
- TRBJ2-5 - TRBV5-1 CASSFNRVNGETQYF TGCGCCAGCAGCTTTAACAGGGTCAACGGGGAGACCCAGTACTTC
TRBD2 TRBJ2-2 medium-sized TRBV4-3 CASSQYSGSAGELFF TGCGCCAGCAGCCAATACAGCGGGAGCGCCGGGGAGCTGTTTTTT
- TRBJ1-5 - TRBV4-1 CASSQVQKGTNQPQHF TGCGCCAGCAGCCAAGTACAGAAAGGCACAAATCAGCCCCAGCATTTT
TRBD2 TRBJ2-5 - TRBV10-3 CAISEWEGPQETQYF TGTGCCATCAGTGAGTGGGAGGGACCCCAAGAGACCCAGTACTTC
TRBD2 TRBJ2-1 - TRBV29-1 CSVPGGGGSYNEQFF TGCAGCGTCCCCGGTGGGGGGGGCTCCTACAATGAGCAGTTCTTC
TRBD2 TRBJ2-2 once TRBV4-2 CASSLGTSGGADTGELFF TGTGCCAGCAGCCTAGGGACTAGCGGGGGGGCCGACACCGGGGAGCTGTTTTTT
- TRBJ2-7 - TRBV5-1 CASGRTGYEQYF TGCGCCAGCGGGAGGACTGGATACGAGCAGTACTTC
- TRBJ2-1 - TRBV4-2 CASSQDINGNNEQFF TGTGCCAGCAGCCAAGATATCAACGGGAACAATGAGCAGTTCTTC
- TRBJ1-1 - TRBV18 CASSPPSGITEAFF TGTGCCAGCTCACCACCGTCAGGGATCACTGAAGCTTTCTTT
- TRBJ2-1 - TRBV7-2 CASSLGRGRQDNEQFF TGTGCCAGCAGCTTAGGCAGGGGCAGGCAGGACAATGAGCAGTTCTTC
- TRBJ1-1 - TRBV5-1 CASSLSQLSTEAFF TGCGCCAGCAGCCTTAGCCAGTTGAGCACTGAAGCTTTCTTT
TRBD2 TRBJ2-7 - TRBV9 CASSVESTGGAYEQYF TGTGCCAGCAGCGTAGAAAGTACGGGAGGGGCCTACGAGCAGTACTTC
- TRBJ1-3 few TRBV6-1 CASRGTGNTIYF TGTGCCAGCAGGGGCACTGGAAACACCATATATTTT
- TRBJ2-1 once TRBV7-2 CASSFSGLQYNEQFF TGTGCCAGCAGCTTCTCGGGACTCCAATACAATGAGCAGTTCTTC
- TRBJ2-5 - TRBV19 CASNQVAGAQETQYF TGTGCCAGTAATCAAGTGGCGGGGGCCCAAGAGACCCAGTACTTC
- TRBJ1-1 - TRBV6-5 CASIPFGENTEAFF TGTGCCAGCATCCCATTCGGGGAAAACACTGAAGCTTTCTTT
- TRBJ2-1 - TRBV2 CASSESRRGNEQFF TGTGCCAGCAGTGAATCCCGCAGGGGCAATGAGCAGTTCTTC
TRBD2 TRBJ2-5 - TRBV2 CASSVRASGGQETQYF TGTGCCAGCAGTGTTCGTGCTAGCGGGGGTCAAGAGACCCAGTACTTC
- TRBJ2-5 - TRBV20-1 CSASLAETQYF TGCAGTGCTAGCCTAGCTGAGACCCAGTACTTC
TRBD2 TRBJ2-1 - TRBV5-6 CASSPLGGKLSYNEQFF TGTGCCAGCAGTCCCTTGGGGGGGAAACTCTCCTACAATGAGCAGTTCTTC
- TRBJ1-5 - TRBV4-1 CASSQEGRGQPQHF TGCGCCAGCAGCCAAGAAGGTAGAGGTCAGCCCCAGCATTTT
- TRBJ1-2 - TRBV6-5 CASSYGRIPWYGYTF TGTGCCAGCAGTTACGGCAGGATCCCTTGGTATGGCTACACCTTC
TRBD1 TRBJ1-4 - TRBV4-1 CASSLDRGQEKLFF TGCGCCAGCAGCCTAGACAGGGGCCAAGAAAAACTGTTTTTT
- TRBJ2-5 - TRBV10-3 CAISESGAGEWTQYF TGTGCCATCAGTGAGTCCGGGGCAGGGGAATGGACCCAGTACTTC
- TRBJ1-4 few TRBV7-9 CASRPAVGQGYEKLFF TGTGCCAGCAGACCAGCCGTGGGGCAGGGGTATGAAAAACTGTTTTTT
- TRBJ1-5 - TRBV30 CAWSEQGGNQPQHF TGTGCCTGGAGTGAACAGGGTGGCAATCAGCCCCAGCATTTT
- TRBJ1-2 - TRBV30 CARQIDNYGYTF TGTGCCCGACAGATCGATAACTATGGCTACACCTTC
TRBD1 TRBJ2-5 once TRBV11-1 CASSTGAGAWETQYF TGTGCCAGCAGCACAGGGGCAGGGGCCTGGGAGACCCAGTACTTC
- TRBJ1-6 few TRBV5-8 CASRRERNSPLHF TGTGCCAGCAGGCGGGAAAGGAATTCACCCCTCCACTTT
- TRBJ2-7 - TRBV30 CACPQGGERDEQYF TGTGCCTGTCCACAGGGGGGGGAGCGAGACGAGCAGTACTTC
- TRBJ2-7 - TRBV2 CASSEAGGISYEQYF TGTGCCAGCAGTGAAGCGGGGGGTATCTCCTACGAGCAGTACTTC
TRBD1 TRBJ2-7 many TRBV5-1 CASRSGTGSLEQYF TGCGCCAGCAGATCCGGGACAGGGTCTCTCGAGCAGTACTTC
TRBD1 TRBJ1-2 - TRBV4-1 CASSQFLTGGGYGYTF TGCGCCAGCAGCCAATTCCTAACAGGGGGAGGCTATGGCTACACCTTC
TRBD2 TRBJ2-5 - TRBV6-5 CASSYSGRVQETQYF TGTGCCAGCAGTTACTCGGGGAGGGTTCAAGAGACCCAGTACTTC
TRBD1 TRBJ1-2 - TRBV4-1 CASSQDSGTGGYGYTF TGCGCCAGCAGCCAAGATTCGGGGACAGGGGGTTATGGCTACACCTTC
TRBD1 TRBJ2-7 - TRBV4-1 CASSRQGNWHEQYF TGCGCCAGCAGTCGACAGGGAAATTGGCACGAGCAGTACTTC
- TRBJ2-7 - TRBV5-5 CASSPLPRGEQYF TGTGCCAGCAGCCCGTTGCCTCGGGGCGAGCAGTACTTC
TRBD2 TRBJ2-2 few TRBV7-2 CASSLSGLAGDNTGELFF TGTGCCAGCAGCTTATCTGGACTAGCGGGAGACAACACCGGGGAGCTGTTTTTT
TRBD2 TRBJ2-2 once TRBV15 CATSAGEDTGELFF TGTGCCACCAGCGCGGGGGAGGACACCGGGGAGCTGTTTTTT
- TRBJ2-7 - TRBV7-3 CASSPQGSGSYEQYF TGTGCCAGCAGCCCACAGGGTTCGGGCTCCTACGAGCAGTACTTC
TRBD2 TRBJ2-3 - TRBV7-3 CASSSRPSAGGWADTQYF TGTGCCAGCAGCTCCCGTCCCTCGGCGGGAGGATGGGCAGATACGCAGTATTTT
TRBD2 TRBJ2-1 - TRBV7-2 CASSFLAGGSGEQFF TGTGCCAGCAGCTTTCTAGCGGGGGGAAGTGGTGAGCAGTTCTTC
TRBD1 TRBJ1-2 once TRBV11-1 CASSPRGTGVGYTF TGTGCCAGCAGCCCACGAGGGACAGGGGTTGGCTACACCTTC
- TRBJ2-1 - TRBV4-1 CASSHPQGSGLNEQFF TGCGCCAGCAGCCATCCTCAGGGGTCGGGTCTCAATGAGCAGTTCTTC
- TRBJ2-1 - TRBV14 CASSQVLQGEQFF TGTGCCAGCAGCCAAGTCTTACAGGGTGAGCAGTTCTTC
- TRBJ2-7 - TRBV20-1 CSALGRTEQYF TGCAGTGCCCTAGGTAGAACCGAGCAGTACTTC
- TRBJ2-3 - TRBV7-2 CASSFSSGLNTDTQYF TGTGCCAGCAGCTTTAGTTCAGGCCTAAACACAGATACGCAGTATTTT
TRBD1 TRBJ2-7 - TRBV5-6 CASSLTGTGPYF TGTGCCAGCAGCTTGACCGGGACAGGCCCCTACTTC
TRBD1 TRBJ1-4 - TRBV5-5 CASSHRPTGGNEKLFF TGTGCCAGCAGCCATAGGCCGACAGGGGGGAATGAAAAACTGTTTTTT
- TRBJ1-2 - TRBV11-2 CASSAEGNGYTF TGTGCCAGCAGCGCTGAGGGTAACGGCTACACCTTC
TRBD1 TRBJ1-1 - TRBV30 CAWSGTGAGANTEAFF TGTGCCTGGAGTGGGACAGGGGCGGGGGCGAACACTGAAGCTTTCTTT
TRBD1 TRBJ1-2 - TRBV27 CASSLGQGLAGYTF TGTGCCAGCAGCTTGGGACAGGGGCTGGCTGGCTACACCTTC
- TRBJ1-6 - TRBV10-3 CAISLDSSYNSPLHF TGTGCCATCAGTCTCGACAGTTCCTATAATTCACCCCTCCACTTT
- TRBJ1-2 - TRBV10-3 CAISALEETGYTF TGTGCCATCAGTGCCTTGGAGGAGACTGGCTACACCTTC
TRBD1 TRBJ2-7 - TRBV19 CASSIGQGNTYEQYF TGTGCCAGTAGTATCGGACAGGGTAACACCTACGAGCAGTACTTC